This T cell receptor (beta chain) originates from a study of control samples from healthy donors and cancer patients. Using immunoSEQ multiplex PCR, the repertoire was profiled, and TCRdb retains in-frame clones only, with some absent. The sample shows approximately 100,000 clones, less than 85% of them seen only once. The CDR3 loop spans 15 amino acids. Germline CDR1 and CDR2: LGHNA and YNFKEQ. V gave up 4 bases and J gave up 4 bases; unmatched junction bases: 7. The chain combines TRBV4-2 with TRBJ2-1, with 7 bases identical to TRBD1. Sequences were obtained from PBMCs. The sequence derives from a man aged 65 to 85 with lung cancer. The CDR3 DNA is TGTGCCAGCAGCCGACAGGGAGAGGGATACAATGAGCAGTTCTTC. The encoded protein is CASSRQGEGYNEQFF.